This TCR beta chain was found in a study of blood T cell repertoires in COVID-19. Original handling: Amplifying reference gene primers gave estimates of nucleated cell counts. Measured with immunoSEQ multiplex PCR; TCRdb has only the in-frame clones, and not every one. V, J and clone size derive from that table, while D and trimming were established from the DNA sequence. The table has roughly 100,000 clones, approximately 80% seen once. V was shortened by 2 bases and J by 0 bases, with 16 bases between the two germline ends. Germline-derived CDR1 and CDR2 are GTSNPN and SVGIG (reference sequence). The CDR3 totals 16 residues.

This chain connects TRBV30 to TRBJ1-2; the D gene is possibly TRBD1 (6 bases). The sample taken for sequencing was peripheral blood. The TCR originated in a man aged 60-69 years with acute or convalescent COVID-19. The chain's CDR3 is CAWSRGGAGANYGYTF. CDR3 nucleotide sequence: TGTGCCTGGAGTAGGGGGGGCGCAGGGGCTAACTATGGCTACACCTTC.